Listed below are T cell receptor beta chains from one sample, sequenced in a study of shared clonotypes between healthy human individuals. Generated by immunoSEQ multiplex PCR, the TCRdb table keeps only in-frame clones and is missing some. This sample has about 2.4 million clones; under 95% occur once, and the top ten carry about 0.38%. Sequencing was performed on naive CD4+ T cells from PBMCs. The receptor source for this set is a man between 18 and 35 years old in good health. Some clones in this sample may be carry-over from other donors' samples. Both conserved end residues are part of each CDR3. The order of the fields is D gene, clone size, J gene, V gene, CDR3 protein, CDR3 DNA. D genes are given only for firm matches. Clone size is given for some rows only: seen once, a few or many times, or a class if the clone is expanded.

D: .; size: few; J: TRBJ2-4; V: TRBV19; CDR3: CASSIKWENIQYF; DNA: TGTGCCAGTAGTATAAAATGGGAAAACATTCAGTACTTC
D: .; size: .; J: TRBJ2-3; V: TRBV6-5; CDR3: CASSQPRISTDTQYF; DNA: TGTGCCAGCAGTCAACCCAGGATTAGCACAGATACGCAGTATTTT
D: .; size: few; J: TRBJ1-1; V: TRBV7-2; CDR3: CASSLQGLNTEAFF; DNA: TGTGCCAGCAGCTTACAGGGACTTAACACTGAAGCTTTCTTT
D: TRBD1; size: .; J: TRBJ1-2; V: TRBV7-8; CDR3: CASSSTIGQGLFGYTF; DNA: TGTGCCAGCAGCTCTACAATCGGACAGGGGCTCTTCGGCTACACCTTC
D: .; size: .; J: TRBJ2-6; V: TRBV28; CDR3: CASSLGELYSGANVLTF; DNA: TGTGCCAGCAGCCTAGGGGAGCTTTACTCTGGGGCCAACGTCCTGACTTTC
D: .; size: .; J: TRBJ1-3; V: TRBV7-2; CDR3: CASSLEASVGNSGNTIYF; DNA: TGTGCCAGCAGCTTAGAGGCATCAGTGGGGAATTCTGGAAACACCATATATTTT
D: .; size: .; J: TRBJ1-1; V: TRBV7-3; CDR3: CASSPGGGREAFF; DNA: TGTGCCAGCAGCCCCGGTGGGGGGCGGGAAGCTTTCTTT
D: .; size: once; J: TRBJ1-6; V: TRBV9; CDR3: CASSEGSLRNSPLHF; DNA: TGTGCCAGCAGCGAGGGTTCGCTAAGGAATTCACCCCTCCACTTT
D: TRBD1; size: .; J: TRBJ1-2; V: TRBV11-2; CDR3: CASSHGAADRAINYGYTF; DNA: TGTGCCAGCAGCCACGGGGCCGCCGACAGGGCAATTAACTATGGCTACACCTTC
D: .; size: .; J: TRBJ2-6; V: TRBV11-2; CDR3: CASSRSGANVLTF; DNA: TGTGCCAGTAGCCGGTCTGGGGCCAACGTCCTGACTTTC
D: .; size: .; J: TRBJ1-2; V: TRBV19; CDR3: CATQTLNYGYTF; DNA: TGTGCCACGCAGACCCTAAACTATGGCTACACCTTC